The clone carrying this T cell receptor (beta chain) was recorded only once. The antigen remains unidentified. In building TCR beta libraries, iRepertoire HTBI primers were used together with Arm-PCR of CDR3 regions. TCRdb reanalysed the multiplex PCR reads using MiXCR and keeps one entry per CDR3 protein. The sample includes some 240,000 distinct CDR3 sequences, roughly 18% of them seen just once. This specimen belongs to a study of regulatory T cells in long-lasting Graves disease. Points from the study as a whole: Persistent patients had more shared public clonotypes (around 2,700) than new patients (roughly 970).

The CDR3 has 15 amino acids. Trimming at V came to 5 bases and at J to 3 bases, leaving 7 bases not matched to a gene. Germline V lookup: CDR1 SGHRS, CDR2 YFSETQ. The time point: newly diagnosed GD, antithyroid drugs for less than 3 months. Researchers made the TCR library from RNA that was extracted from PBMCs. The EDTA tubes were filled with around 8.1 milliliters of drawn peripheral blood. The same data also went into a second study, on T cells in Graves' hyperthyroidism and ophthalmopathy.

The specimen was peripheral blood mononuclear cells (PBMCs), collected at new diagnosis, from a patient treated with antithyroid drugs. This TCR was sampled from a woman aged 25 to 39 with Graves disease. This chain uses TRBV5-1 with TRBJ1-1, with TRBD1 identical over 10 bases. This CDR3 reads CASRTRQGADTEAFF. For the CDR3, the DNA is TGCGCCAGCAGGACTAGACAGGGGGCGGACACTGAAGCTTTCTTT.